The clone carrying this T cell receptor (beta chain) was seen only once. The data were taken from a study of lymphopenia after photon versus proton radiotherapy. Here immunoSEQ multiplex PCR was the method, and the copy in TCRdb shows in-frame clones only, minus some. The sample shows around 59,000 clones, around 84% of them seen only once. The germline CDR1 and CDR2 sequences are KGHSH and LQKENI. V lost 5 bases and J lost 5, with 13 bases in between. The CDR3 has 13 residues. This clonotype was sampled from a man in his sixties with pancreatic cancer. The chain links TRBV18 to TRBJ2-7; possibly TRBD1 for D (5 bases). This specimen was peripheral blood, taken from a patient treated with proton-based radiotherapy. In DNA, the CDR3 is TGTGCCAGCTCAATTCAGGGTCCGGACGAGCAGTACTTC. Translated: CASSIQGPDEQYF.